This T cell receptor beta chain was sequenced for a study of cytomegalovirus exposure and HLA in healthy donors. Broader study findings: Most observed TCR sequences were rare, whereas some public TCRs were detected in many donors. There were over 150 TCR beta chains listed as cytomegalovirus-associated.

The protocol was immunoSEQ multiplex PCR, while the TCRdb copy is restricted to in-frame clones and leaves out a portion. There are approximately 150,000 clones in the sample; around 87% occur only once, and approximately 8.7% lies in the top ten. The CDR3 is 15 residues long. Germline V gives CDR1 SGDLS, CDR2 YYNGEE. V lost 0 bases to trimming and J lost 6 bases; unmatched junction nucleotides: 3. Notes on this clone: Its antigen is not known.

The donors were part of the validation cohort, which consisted of about 130 subjects and was separate from the first cohort of roughly 620 subjects. The chain carries TRBV9 and TRBJ2-3; TRBD2 matches at 11 bases. Sequencing was done on a sample of PBMCs. The clonotype originates from a man younger than 35 in good health and CMV-seropositive. DNA of the CDR3: TGTGCCAGCAGCGTAGTTAGCGGGGGGGTTGATACGCAGTATTTT. Protein product: CASSVVSGGVDTQYF. Full variable domain (outside the CDR3, taken from reference TRBV9 and TRBJ2-3): DSGVTQTPKHLITATGQRVTLRCSPRSGDLSVYWYQQSLDQGLQFLIQYYNGEERAKGNILERFSAQQFPDLHSELNLSSLELGDSALYFCASSVVSGGVDTQYFGPGTRLTVL.